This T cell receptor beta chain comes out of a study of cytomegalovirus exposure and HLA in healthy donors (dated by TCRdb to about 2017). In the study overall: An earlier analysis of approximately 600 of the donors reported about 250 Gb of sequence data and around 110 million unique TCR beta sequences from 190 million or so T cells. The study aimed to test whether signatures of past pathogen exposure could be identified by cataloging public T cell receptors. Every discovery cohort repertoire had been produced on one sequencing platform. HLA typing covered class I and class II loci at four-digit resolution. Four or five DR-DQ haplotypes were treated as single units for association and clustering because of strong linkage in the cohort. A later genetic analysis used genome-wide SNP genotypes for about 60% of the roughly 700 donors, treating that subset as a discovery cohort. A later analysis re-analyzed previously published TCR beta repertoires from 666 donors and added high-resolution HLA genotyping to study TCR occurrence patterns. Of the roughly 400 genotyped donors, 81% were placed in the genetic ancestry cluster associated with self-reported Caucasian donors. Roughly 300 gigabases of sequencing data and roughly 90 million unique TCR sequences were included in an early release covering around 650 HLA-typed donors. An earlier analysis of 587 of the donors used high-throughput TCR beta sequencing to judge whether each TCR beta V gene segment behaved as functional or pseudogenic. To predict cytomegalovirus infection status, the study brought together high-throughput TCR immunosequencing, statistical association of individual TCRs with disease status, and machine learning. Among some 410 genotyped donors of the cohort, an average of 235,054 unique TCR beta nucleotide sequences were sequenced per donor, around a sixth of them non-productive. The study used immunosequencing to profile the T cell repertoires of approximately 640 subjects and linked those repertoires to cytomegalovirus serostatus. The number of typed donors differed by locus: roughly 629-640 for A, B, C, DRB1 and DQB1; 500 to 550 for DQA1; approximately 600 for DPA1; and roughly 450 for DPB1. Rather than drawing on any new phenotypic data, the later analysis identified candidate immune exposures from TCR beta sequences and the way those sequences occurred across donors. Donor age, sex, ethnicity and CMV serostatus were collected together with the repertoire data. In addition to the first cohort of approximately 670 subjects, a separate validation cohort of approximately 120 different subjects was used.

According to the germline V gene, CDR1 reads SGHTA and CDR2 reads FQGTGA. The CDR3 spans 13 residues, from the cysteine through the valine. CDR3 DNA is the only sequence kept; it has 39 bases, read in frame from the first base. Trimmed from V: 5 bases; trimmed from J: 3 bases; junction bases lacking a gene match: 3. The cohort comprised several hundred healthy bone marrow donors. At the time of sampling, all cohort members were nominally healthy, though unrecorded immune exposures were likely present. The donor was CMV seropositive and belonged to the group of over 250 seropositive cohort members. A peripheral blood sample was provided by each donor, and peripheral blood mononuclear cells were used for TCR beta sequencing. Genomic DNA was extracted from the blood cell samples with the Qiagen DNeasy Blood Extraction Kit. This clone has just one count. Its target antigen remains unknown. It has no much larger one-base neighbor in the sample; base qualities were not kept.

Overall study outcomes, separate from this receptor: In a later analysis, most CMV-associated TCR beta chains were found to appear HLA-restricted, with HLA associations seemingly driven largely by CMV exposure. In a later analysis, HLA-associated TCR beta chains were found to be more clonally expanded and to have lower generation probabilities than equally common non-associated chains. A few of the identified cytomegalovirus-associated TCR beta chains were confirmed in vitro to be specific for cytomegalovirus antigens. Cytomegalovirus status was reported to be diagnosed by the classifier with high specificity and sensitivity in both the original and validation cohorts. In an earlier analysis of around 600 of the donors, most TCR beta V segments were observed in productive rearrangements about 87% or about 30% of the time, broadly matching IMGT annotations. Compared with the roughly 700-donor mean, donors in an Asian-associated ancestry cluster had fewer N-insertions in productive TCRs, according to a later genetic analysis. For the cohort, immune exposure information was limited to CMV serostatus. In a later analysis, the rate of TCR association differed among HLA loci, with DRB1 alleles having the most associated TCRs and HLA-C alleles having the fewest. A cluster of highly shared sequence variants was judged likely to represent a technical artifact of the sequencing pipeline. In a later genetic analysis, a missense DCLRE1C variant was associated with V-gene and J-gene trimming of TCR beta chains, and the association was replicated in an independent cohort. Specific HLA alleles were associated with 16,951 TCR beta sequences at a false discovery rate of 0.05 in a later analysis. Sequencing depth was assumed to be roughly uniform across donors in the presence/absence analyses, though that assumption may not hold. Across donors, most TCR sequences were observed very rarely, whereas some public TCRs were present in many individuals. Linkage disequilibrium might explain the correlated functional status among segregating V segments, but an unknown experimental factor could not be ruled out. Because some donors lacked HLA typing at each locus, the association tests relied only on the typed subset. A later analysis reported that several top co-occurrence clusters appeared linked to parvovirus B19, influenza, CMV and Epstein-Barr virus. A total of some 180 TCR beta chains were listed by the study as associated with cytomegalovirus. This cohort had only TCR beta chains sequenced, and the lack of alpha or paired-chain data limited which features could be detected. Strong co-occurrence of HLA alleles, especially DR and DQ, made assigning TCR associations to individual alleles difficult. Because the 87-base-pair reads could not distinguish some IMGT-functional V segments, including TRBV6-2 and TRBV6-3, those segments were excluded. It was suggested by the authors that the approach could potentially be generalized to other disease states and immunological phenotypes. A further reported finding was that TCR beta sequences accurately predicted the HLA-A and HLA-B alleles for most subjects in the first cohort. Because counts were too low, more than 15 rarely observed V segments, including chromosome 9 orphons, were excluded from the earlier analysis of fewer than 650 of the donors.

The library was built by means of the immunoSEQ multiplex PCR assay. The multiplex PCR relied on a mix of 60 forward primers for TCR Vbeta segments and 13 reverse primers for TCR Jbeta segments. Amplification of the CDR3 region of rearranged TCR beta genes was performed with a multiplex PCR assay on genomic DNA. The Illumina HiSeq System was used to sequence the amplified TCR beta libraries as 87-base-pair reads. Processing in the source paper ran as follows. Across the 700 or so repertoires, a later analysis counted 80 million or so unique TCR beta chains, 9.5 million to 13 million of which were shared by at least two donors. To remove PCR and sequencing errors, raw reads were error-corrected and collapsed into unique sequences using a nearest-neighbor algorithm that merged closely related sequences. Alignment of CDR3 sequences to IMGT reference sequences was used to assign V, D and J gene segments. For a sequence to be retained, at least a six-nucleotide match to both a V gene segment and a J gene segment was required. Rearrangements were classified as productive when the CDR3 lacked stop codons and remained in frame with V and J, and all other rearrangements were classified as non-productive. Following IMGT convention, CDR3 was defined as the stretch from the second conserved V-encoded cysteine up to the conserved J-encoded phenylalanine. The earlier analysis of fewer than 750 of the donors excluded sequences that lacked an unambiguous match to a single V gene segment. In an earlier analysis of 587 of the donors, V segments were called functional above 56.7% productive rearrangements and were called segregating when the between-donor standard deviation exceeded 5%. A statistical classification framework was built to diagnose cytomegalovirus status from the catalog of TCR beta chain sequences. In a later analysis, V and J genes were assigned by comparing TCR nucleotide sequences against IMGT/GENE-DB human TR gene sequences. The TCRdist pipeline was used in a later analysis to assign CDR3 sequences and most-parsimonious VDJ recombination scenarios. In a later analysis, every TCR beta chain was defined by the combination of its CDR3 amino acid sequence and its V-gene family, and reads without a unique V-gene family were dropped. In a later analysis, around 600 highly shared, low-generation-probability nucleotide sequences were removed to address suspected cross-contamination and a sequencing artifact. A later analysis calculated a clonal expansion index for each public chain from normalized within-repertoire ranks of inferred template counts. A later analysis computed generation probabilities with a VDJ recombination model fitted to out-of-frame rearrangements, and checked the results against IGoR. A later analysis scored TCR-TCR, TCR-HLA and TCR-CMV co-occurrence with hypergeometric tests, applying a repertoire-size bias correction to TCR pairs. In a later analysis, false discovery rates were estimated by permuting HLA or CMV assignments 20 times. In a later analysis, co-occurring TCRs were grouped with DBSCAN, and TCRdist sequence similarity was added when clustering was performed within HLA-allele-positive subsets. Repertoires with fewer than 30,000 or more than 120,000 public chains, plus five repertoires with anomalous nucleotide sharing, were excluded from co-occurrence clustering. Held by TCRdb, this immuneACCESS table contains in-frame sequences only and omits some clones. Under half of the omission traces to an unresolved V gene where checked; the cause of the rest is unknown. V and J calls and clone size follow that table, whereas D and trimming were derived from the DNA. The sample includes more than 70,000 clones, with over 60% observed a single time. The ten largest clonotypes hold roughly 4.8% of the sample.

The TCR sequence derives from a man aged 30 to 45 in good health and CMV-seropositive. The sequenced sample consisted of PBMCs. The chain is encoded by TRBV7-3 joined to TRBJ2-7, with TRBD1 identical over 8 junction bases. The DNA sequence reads TGTGCCAGCAGCCCCGGGACAGGCTACGAGCAGTACGTC. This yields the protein CASSPGTGYEQYV.